One sample yielded the 9 T cell receptor beta chains listed below, sequenced in a study of blood T cell repertoires in COVID-19. Sequencing used immunoSEQ multiplex PCR; TCRdb keeps in-frame clones, though not all of them. The data show 320,000 or so clones, around 90% seen once. The specimen was PBMCs or T cells enriched from blood (not recorded which). The receptor source for this set is a man aged 55 to 70 who had recovered from COVID-19.

This clone appeared a single time. The V call is TRBV4-2, the J call TRBJ1-6; D gene ambiguous. V was cut by 8 bases and J by 7 bases, with 15 bases left in between. Germline CDR1 is LGHNA and CDR2 is YNFKEQ. The CDR3 length is 14 residues. CDR3 sequence: CASCEETLNSPLHF. The CDR3 bases are TGTGCCAGCTGCGAAGAGACATTAAATTCACCCCTCCACTTT.

CDR3 in DNA: TGCGCCAGCAGCTTGGGGGTCAGGCCGCCAACTAATGAAAAACTGTTTTTT. It is translated as CASSLGVRPPTNEKLFF. This chain joins TRBV5-1 and TRBJ1-4; D is uncertain. V was trimmed by 0 bases and J by 0 bases, leaving 12 bases between them. The CDR3 runs 17 residues. Per germline, CDR1 SGHRS and CDR2 YFSETQ. Complete variable domain (other parts from reference TRBV5-1 and TRBJ1-4): KAGVTQTPRYLIKTRGQQVTLSCSPISGHRSVSWYQQTPGQGLQFLFEYFSETQRNKGNFPGRFSGRQFSNSRSEMNVSTLELGDSALYLCASSLGVRPPTNEKLFFGSGTQLSVL.

The rearrangement links TRBV9 to TRBJ2-3, with D maybe TRBD2 (6 bases). Trimming removed 5 bases from V and 6 bases from J, with 13 bases in between. CDR1 and CDR2 (germline): SGDLS, YYNGEE. The CDR3 runs to 13 residues. CDR3: CASSGTLADTQYF. The DNA of the CDR3 is TGTGCCAGCAGTGGGACTTTGGCGGATACGCAGTATTTT.

This chain joins TRBV5-1 and TRBJ1-2; D ambiguous. V lost 4 bases and J lost 6, with 16 bases in between. Germline lookup yields CDR1 SGHRS and CDR2 YFSETQ. This CDR3 has 14 amino acids. As DNA, the CDR3 is TGCGCCAGCAGCGCCGGGTACGACGGTGATGGCTACACCTTC. Translated, it gives CASSAGYDGDGYTF.

J is TRBJ1-6 and V is TRBV5-1; 8 bases are shared with TRBD1. CDR1 SGHRS and CDR2 YFSETQ come from the germline V gene. The CDR3 runs to 16 residues. With V trimmed by 3 bases and J by 5 bases, 7 bases remained unmatched. The CDR3 nucleotides read TGCGCCAGCAGCTCCGGGACAGGAAGCGATAATTCACCCCTCCACTTT. This sequence encodes CASSSGTGSDNSPLHF. Using reference TRBV5-1 and TRBJ1-6 for the parts outside the CDR3, the full variable domain is KAGVTQTPRYLIKTRGQQVTLSCSPISGHRSVSWYQQTPGQGLQFLFEYFSETQRNKGNFPGRFSGRQFSNSRSEMNVSTLELGDSALYLCASSSGTGSDNSPLHFGNGTRLTVT.

The CDR3 bases are TGTGCCAGCAGCTTAGCCGACTACAGGGGGACTGAAGCTTTCTTT. Its translation: CASSLADYRGTEAFF. The rearrangement uses TRBV7-2 and TRBJ1-1; 8 bases are shared with TRBD1. The length of the CDR3 is 15 residues. Germline assignment: CDR1 SGHTA and CDR2 FQGNSA. V was clipped by 0 bases and J by 5 bases; unmatched bases: 5.

The chain combines TRBV6-1 with TRBJ2-7; the D gene is possibly TRBD2 (6 bases). V was shortened by 1 base and J by 2 bases, with 12 bases between the two germline ends. The CDR3 runs to 15 residues. The germline gives CDR1 MNHNS, CDR2 SASEGT. CDR3: CASSEGWEAPYEQYF. CDR3 nucleotide sequence: TGTGCCAGCAGTGAAGGATGGGAGGCCCCCTACGAGCAGTACTTC.

The V gene is TRBV9, the J gene TRBJ1-3; D may be TRBD1 (6 bases). V gave up 3 bases and J gave up 2 bases, with 18 bases separating them. CDR3 length equals 17 residues. CDR1 is SGDLS and CDR2 is YYNGEE in the germline V gene. The CDR3 DNA is TGTGCCAGCAGCGATCCCCGAGGGGGGGCCCCTGGAAACACCATATATTTT. Protein sequence: CASSDPRGGAPGNTIYF.

Here the CDR3 reads CASSYVFLGRSGRSDLETQYF. The CDR3 bases are TGTGCCAGCAGTTATGTGTTTTTAGGTAGGAGCGGGAGGTCGGATTTGGAGACCCAGTACTTC. V and J are TRBV6-2 or TRBV6-3 and TRBJ2-5; 9 nucleotides match TRBD2. CDR1 and CDR2 from the germline V gene are MNHEY and SVGEGT. The CDR3 spans 21 residues. With 3 bases clipped from V and 5 bases from J, the junction kept 25 bases outside the gene matches.